This paragraph reports one TCR beta chain. The data belong to a study of blood T cell repertoires in COVID-19. Sequencing used immunoSEQ multiplex PCR; TCRdb keeps in-frame clones, though not all of them. Of about 150,000 clones listed, just under 85% are singletons. From germline, CDR1 is MNHNY and CDR2 SVGAGI (reference sequence). Trimming took off 6 bases at V and 2 bases at J, with 10 bases between the two ends. The CDR3 length is 14 residues. The sequenced sample consisted of peripheral blood. The TCR originated in a woman older than 75 with acute or convalescent COVID-19. The chain has TRBV6-6 and TRBJ2-2; D is possibly TRBD1 (5 bases). The chain's CDR3 is CASSLDTNTGELFF. CDR3 bases: TGTGCCAGCAGCCTGGACACTAACACCGGGGAGCTGTTTTTT.